The clone carrying this T cell receptor beta chain was counted a single time. Both 60 Vbeta primers and 13 Jbeta primers went into the PCR. Using immunoSEQ multiplex PCR, the repertoire was profiled, and TCRdb retains in-frame clones only, with some absent. Of about 190,000 clones in the sample, roughly 80% are singletons; the top ten hold about 1.5%. The data were obtained in a study of cytomegalovirus exposure and HLA in healthy donors. The CDR3 consists of 14 residues. Germline CDR1 and CDR2: WNHNN and SYGVQD (reference sequence). Trimming shortened V by 2 bases and J by 1 base, and 8 bases separated the two germline ends.

The chain couples TRBV10-1 to TRBJ2-5, with D perhaps matching TRBD1 (6 bases). This TCR derives from a woman aged 18-35 years in good health and CMV-seronegative. Sequenced input: PBMCs. The CDR3 reads CASSESRGQETQYF. The CDR3 DNA sequence: TGCGCCAGCAGTGAGAGCAGGGGCCAAGAGACCCAGTACTTC.